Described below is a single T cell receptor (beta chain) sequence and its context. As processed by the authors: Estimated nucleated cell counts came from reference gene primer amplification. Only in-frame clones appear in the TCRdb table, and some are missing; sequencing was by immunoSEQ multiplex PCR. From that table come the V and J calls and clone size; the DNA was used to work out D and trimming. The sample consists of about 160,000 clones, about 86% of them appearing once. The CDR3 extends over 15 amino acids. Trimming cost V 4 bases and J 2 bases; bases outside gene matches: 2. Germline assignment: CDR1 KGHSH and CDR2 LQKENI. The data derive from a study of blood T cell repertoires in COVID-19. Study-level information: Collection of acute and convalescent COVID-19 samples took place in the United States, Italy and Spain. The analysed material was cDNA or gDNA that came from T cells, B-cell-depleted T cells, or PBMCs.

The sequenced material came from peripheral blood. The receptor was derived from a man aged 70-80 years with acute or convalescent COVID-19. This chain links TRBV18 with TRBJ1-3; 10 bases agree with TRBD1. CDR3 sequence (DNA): TGTGCCAGCTCACAGGGACAGGGGACTGGAAACACCATATATTTT. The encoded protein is CASSQGQGTGNTIYF.